This T cell receptor beta chain emerged from a study of T cell responses to AZD1222 COVID-19 vaccine. Using immunoSEQ multiplex PCR, the repertoire was profiled, and TCRdb retains in-frame clones only, with some absent. The table has approximately 85,000 clones, 86% seen once. The CDR3 has 15 amino acids. The germline V gene encodes CDR1 LNHNV and CDR2 YYDKDF (reference sequence). The V gene end was trimmed by 1 base and the J gene end by 3 bases; junction bases not matched to a gene: 5. General study points: Among the donors, most were white British and more were female, and clonal diversity was possibly underestimated. When two AZD1222 doses had been given, Spike-specific TCR breadth and depth rose.

About this clone: Its target is unknown.

The V and J genes are TRBV15 and TRBJ2-7; 8 bases line up with TRBD1. This specimen consisted of peripheral blood, obtained on day 0 of AZD1222 vaccination. This TCR came from an adult in good health. The CDR3 region is CATSRGQGLNYEQYF. The CDR3 DNA reads as TGTGCCACCAGCAGAGGACAGGGGTTGAACTACGAGCAGTACTTC. Full variable domain (rest looked up from reference TRBV15 and TRBJ2-7): DAMVIQNPRYQVTQFGKPVTLSCSQTLNHNVMYWYQQKSSQAPKLLFHYYDKDFNNEADTPDNFQSRRPNTSFCFLDIRSPGLGDTAMYLCATSRGQGLNYEQYFGPGTRLTVT.